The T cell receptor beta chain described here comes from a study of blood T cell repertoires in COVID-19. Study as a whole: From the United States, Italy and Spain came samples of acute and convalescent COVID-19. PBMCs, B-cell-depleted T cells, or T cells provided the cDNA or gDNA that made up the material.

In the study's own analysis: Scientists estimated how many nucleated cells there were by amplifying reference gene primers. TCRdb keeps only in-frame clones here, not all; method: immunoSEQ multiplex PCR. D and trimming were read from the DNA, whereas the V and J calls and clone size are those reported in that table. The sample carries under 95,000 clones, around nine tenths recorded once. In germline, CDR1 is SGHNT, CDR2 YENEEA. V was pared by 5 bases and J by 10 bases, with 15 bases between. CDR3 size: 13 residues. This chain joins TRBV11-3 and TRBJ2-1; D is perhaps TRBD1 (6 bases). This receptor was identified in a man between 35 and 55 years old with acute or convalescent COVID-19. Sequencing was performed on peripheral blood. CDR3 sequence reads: CASSTSTGQEQFF. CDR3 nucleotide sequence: TGTGCCAGCAGCACTTCGACAGGTCAGGAGCAGTTCTTC.